Listed below are T cell receptor beta chains from one sample, sequenced in a study of cytomegalovirus exposure and HLA in healthy donors. Sequencing used immunoSEQ multiplex PCR; TCRdb keeps in-frame clones, though not all of them. The sample holds tens of thousands of clones, around 97% seen once. Sequencing was carried out using PBMCs. The origin of the receptors is a young woman in good health and CMV-seropositive. Both conserved end residues are part of each CDR3. A D gene is named only where the DNA matches it firmly. Clone size is given for some rows only: seen once, a few or many times, or a class if the clone is expanded.

clone size,J gene,D gene,V gene,CDR3 DNA,CDR3 protein
-,TRBJ2-7,TRBD2,TRBV14,TGTGCCAGCAGCTCGCGGACTAGCGGGAGTCCCACGGGCTACGAGCAGTACTTC,CASSSRTSGSPTGYEQYF
-,TRBJ2-1,TRBD1,TRBV5-1,TGCGCCAGCAGCTTGGTTCGGACAGGCTATTTCAATGAGCAGTTCTTC,CASSLVRTGYFNEQFF
once,TRBJ2-7,-,TRBV27,TGTGCCAGCAGTTTATCGGTCGGGTGGGGAGCCGAGCAGTACTTC,CASSLSVGWGAEQYF
-,TRBJ1-3,-,TRBV2,TGTGCCAGTAGGGGCGCTGGAAACACCATATATTTT,CASRGAGNTIYF
-,TRBJ2-7,-,TRBV19,TGTGCCAGTAGTATGGGATCAGGGATCTCCTACGAGCAGTACTTC,CASSMGSGISYEQYF
-,TRBJ2-7,TRBD1,TRBV4-1,TGCGCCAGCAGCCGAGGACAGGCCCTCTACGAGCAGTACTTC,CASSRGQALYEQYF
-,TRBJ2-3,TRBD2,TRBV13,TGTGCCAGCCGACTAGCGGAAAACACAGATACGCAGTATTTT,CASRLAENTDTQYF
-,TRBJ1-1,-,TRBV28,TGTGCCATTCTATCCGGGGTTATGAACACTGAAGCTTTCTTT,CAILSGVMNTEAFF
-,TRBJ2-7,TRBD1,TRBV5-5,TGTGCCAGCAGGACCCGGGACAGCTCCTACGAGCAGTACTTC,CASRTRDSSYEQYF
-,TRBJ2-3,TRBD2,TRBV28,TGTGCCAGCAAACTAGCGGCTAGCACAGATACGCAGTATTTT,CASKLAASTDTQYF
-,TRBJ1-1,-,TRBV5-6,TGTGCCAGCAGCTCTACAGGGTTTGCTGAAGCTTTCTTT,CASSSTGFAEAFF
-,TRBJ2-7,-,TRBV21-1,TGTGCCAGATTAGCGGGACCCTACGAGCAGTACTTC,CARLAGPYEQYF
-,TRBJ1-5,-,TRBV19,TGTGCCAGTAGTCCCGGGACGGGGGACCAGCCCCAGCATTTT,CASSPGTGDQPQHF
once,TRBJ2-2,-,TRBV19,TGTGCCAGTAGTTCGTTCACCGGGGAGCTGTTTTTT,CASSSFTGELFF
-,TRBJ2-1,TRBD2,TRBV6-1,TGTGCCAGCAGTGAAATGAGCGGGAGGTACAATGAGCAGTTCTTC,CASSEMSGRYNEQFF
-,TRBJ2-1,-,TRBV4-1,TGCGCCAGCAGCCAAGATCTTATAAGGAGCTCCTACAATGAGCAGTTCTTC,CASSQDLIRSSYNEQFF
-,TRBJ2-3,TRBD2,TRBV5-1,TGCGCCAGCAGCGGACGGACTAGCGGTACTAGCACAGATACGCAGTATTTT,CASSGRTSGTSTDTQYF
-,TRBJ1-2,TRBD1,TRBV5-4,TGTGCCAGCAGCCTGGACCCGGACAGGCTCGTTGGTGGCTACACCTTC,CASSLDPDRLVGGYTF
few,TRBJ2-7,TRBD2,TRBV2,TGTGCCAGCAGTGGGCTAAGCGGGAGGGGTTACGAGCAGTACTTC,CASSGLSGRGYEQYF
-,TRBJ1-1,-,TRBV5-1,TGCGCCAGCAGCTTGGGCTGGGAGACGGAAGCTTTCTTT,CASSLGWETEAFF
-,TRBJ2-3,TRBD1,TRBV10-1,TGCGCCAGCAGTGCCTTGACAGGGGCTTCAACAGATACGCAGTATTTT,CASSALTGASTDTQYF
-,TRBJ1-1,TRBD1,TRBV6-6,TGTGCCAGCAGCGACTGGCAGGGGGCTAATGAAGCTTTCTTT,CASSDWQGANEAFF
once,TRBJ2-7,TRBD2,TRBV28,TGTGCCAGCAGTGTAGGGGGACTAGCGGGAGAAGGCTACGAGCAGTACTTC,CASSVGGLAGEGYEQYF
-,TRBJ2-1,-,TRBV19,TGTGCCAGCTCATCAAAGGGGCGGAGTAACAATGAGCAGTTCTTC,CASSSKGRSNNEQFF
-,TRBJ1-5,TRBD1,TRBV19,TGTGCCAGTAGACTCGGGACAGGTAGCAATCAGCCCCAGCATTTT,CASRLGTGSNQPQHF
-,TRBJ1-3,-,TRBV28,TGTGCCAGCAGTTTGGCGGTCGGGTCAGGAAACACCATATATTTT,CASSLAVGSGNTIYF
-,TRBJ1-5,-,TRBV30,TGTGCCTGGAGTCCCCGGGGGAGCAATCAGCCCCAGCATTTT,CAWSPRGSNQPQHF
-,TRBJ2-1,-,TRBV5-6,TGTGCCAGCAGCTTGTGGGGATCTGGGAGCAATGAGCAGTTCTTC,CASSLWGSGSNEQFF
-,TRBJ2-2,TRBD1,TRBV15,TGTGCCACCAGCAGAGATCCCCAGGGGGCGTTTAGAAGCGACACCGGGGAGCTGTTTTTT,CATSRDPQGAFRSDTGELFF
-,TRBJ2-2,TRBD2,TRBV7-8,TGTGCCAGCAGCGACAGGGGACTAGCGGGAGGCACCGGGGAGCTGTTTTTT,CASSDRGLAGGTGELFF
-,TRBJ2-1,-,TRBV2,TGTGCCAGCAGCCTGACAGTATTCTCCTACAATGAGCAGTTCTTC,CASSLTVFSYNEQFF
-,TRBJ1-2,-,TRBV30,TGTGCCTGGAGTGTACTGGGGGGACATGGCTACACCTTC,CAWSVLGGHGYTF
-,TRBJ2-3,TRBD2,TRBV6-5,TGTGCCAGCAGCGCGGGACTAGCGGGAGATACGCAGTATTTT,CASSAGLAGDTQYF
-,TRBJ1-4,-,TRBV25-1,TGTGCCAGCAACGGCGGCGAGGCCAGTTGGTCAAGAGAGAAACTGTTTTTT,CASNGGEASWSREKLFF
-,TRBJ1-1,TRBD1,TRBV28,TGTGCCAGCAGGCCCACAGGGGGCGAGAACACTGAAGCTTTCTTT,CASRPTGGENTEAFF
-,TRBJ2-4,-,TRBV7-3,TGTGCCAGCAGCTTAGTCCAGGGGAACATTCAGTACTTC,CASSLVQGNIQYF
-,TRBJ2-3,TRBD2,TRBV6-5,TGTGCCAGCGGACTAGCGGTCACAGATACGCAGTATTTT,CASGLAVTDTQYF
-,TRBJ1-2,TRBD1,TRBV7-3,TGTGCCAGCAGCGCCGCAGGGGGCCAATCCTATGGCTACACCTTC,CASSAAGGQSYGYTF
-,TRBJ2-5,TRBD2,TRBV6-1,TGTGCCAGCAGTGAGCGAACCGCCGGGGGGGCACACCAAGAGACCCAGTACTTC,CASSERTAGGAHQETQYF
once,TRBJ2-2,TRBD2,TRBV19,TGTGCCAGTAGCTTGGGGGGGTCCACCGGGGAGCTGTTTTTT,CASSLGGSTGELFF
-,TRBJ1-2,-,TRBV19,TGTGCCAGTAGCCTCGCTCTGAGAGGCTACACCTTC,CASSLALRGYTF
-,TRBJ2-2,-,TRBV28,TGTGCCAGCAGTCTACAGGGACCGAACACCGGGGAGCTGTTTTTT,CASSLQGPNTGELFF
-,TRBJ2-2,TRBD2,TRBV19,TGTGCCAGTAGTATTGGGCTAGCGGGGCTCGGAATCAACACCGGGGAGCTGTTTTTT,CASSIGLAGLGINTGELFF
-,TRBJ1-1,TRBD1,TRBV14,TGTGCCAGCAGCGGCGGACAGGGAGGGACTGAAGCTTTCTTT,CASSGGQGGTEAFF
-,TRBJ2-1,TRBD2,TRBV14,TGTGCCAGCAGCCAAGACACTAGCGGTTACAATGAGCAGTTCTTC,CASSQDTSGYNEQFF
-,TRBJ2-7,-,TRBV21-1,TGTGCCAGCAGCAAGGGCATCGGACAGGGGTCCTACGAGCAGTACTTC,CASSKGIGQGSYEQYF
-,TRBJ1-6,TRBD1,TRBV4-1,TGCGCCAGCAGCCGGGTGGGGGACAGGGTAGGTTCACCCCTCCACTTT,CASSRVGDRVGSPLHF
-,TRBJ1-5,-,TRBV19,TGTGCCAGTAGTTGGGTCGACTATAGCAATCAGCCCCAGCATTTT,CASSWVDYSNQPQHF
-,TRBJ2-1,-,TRBV21-1,TGTGCCAGCAGCACATTGATACACCATTCCGACAATGAGCAGTTCTTC,CASSTLIHHSDNEQFF
-,TRBJ1-4,-,TRBV15,TGTGCCACCGGTTTCCAGGGGATTAATGAAAAACTGTTTTTT,CATGFQGINEKLFF
-,TRBJ2-7,-,TRBV10-2,TGCGCCAGCAGTGAGACCCAGGGGTCCGAGCAGTACTTC,CASSETQGSEQYF
-,TRBJ2-2,TRBD1,TRBV19,TGTGCCAGTAGTATAGCACAGGGGGCCGCGAACACCGGGGAGCTGTTTTTT,CASSIAQGAANTGELFF